One sample yielded the 3 T cell receptor beta chains listed below, sequenced in a study of PD-L1 blockade in urothelial cancer. The data were produced by immunoSEQ multiplex PCR, yet TCRdb's version contains in-frame clones alone and is incomplete. This sample has about 110,000 clones, with approximately 90% found just once. Specified time point: peripheral blood 6 weeks after treatment start. The sample consisted of PBMCs, taken around atezolizumab (anti-PD-L1) treatment. The source of these receptors is a man in his 60s with urothelial cancer.

This clone has just a few counts. V is TRBV5-4 and J is TRBJ1-1; 7 nucleotides align to TRBD1. V trimming: 9 bases; J trimming: 4 bases; junction bases outside the gene matches: 12. The CDR3 totals 14 residues. Germline assignment: CDR1 SGHNT and CDR2 YYREEE (reference sequence). CDR3 sequence reads: CAIPRGPRGTEAFF. Written as DNA, the CDR3 is TGTGCCATTCCAAGGGGGCCCAGGGGCACTGAAGCTTTCTTT.

The rearrangement links TRBV6-6 to TRBJ1-2; TRBD1 is a possible D gene (5 bases). Germline loops: CDR1 MNHNY, CDR2 SVGAGI (reference sequence). CDR3 length: 12 residues. The germline V and J ends were trimmed by 2 bases and 7 bases, with 8 bases remaining between them. The CDR3 here is CASSYQGSGYTF. Written as DNA, the CDR3 is TGTGCCAGCAGTTACCAGGGAAGTGGCTACACCTTC.

V usage is TRBV7-2 and J usage is TRBJ2-2; possible D gene TRBD2, 5 bases. The length of the CDR3 is 13 residues. V was trimmed by 2 bases and J by 7 bases, leaving 8 bases between them. The germline V gene has CDR1 SGHTA and CDR2 FQGNSA. The CDR3 DNA reads as TGTGCCAGCAGCTTAAGCCGGGACGGGGAGCTGTTTTTT. Translating gives CASSLSRDGELFF.